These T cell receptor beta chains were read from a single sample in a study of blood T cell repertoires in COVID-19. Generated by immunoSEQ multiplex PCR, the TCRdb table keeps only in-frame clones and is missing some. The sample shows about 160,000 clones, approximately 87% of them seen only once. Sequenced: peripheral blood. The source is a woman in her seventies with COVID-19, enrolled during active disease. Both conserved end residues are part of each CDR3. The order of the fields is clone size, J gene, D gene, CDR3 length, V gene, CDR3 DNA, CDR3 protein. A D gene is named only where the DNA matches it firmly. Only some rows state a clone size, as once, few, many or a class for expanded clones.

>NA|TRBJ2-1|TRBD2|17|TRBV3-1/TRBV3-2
TGTGCCAGCAGCCAAGATGTTCCAGCGGGGGCCTACAATGAGCAGTTCTTC
CASSQDVPAGAYNEQFF
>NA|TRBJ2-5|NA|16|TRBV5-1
TGCGCCAGCAGCTTGATTGGCTCAGGGGCAAAAGAGACCCAGTACTTC
CASSLIGSGAKETQYF
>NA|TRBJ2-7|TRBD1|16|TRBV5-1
TGCGCCAGCAGCTTTGGAGTGGGACAGGGGTCCCACGAGCAGTACTTC
CASSFGVGQGSHEQYF
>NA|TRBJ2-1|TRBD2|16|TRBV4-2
TGTGCCAGCAGCCAATTACTAGCGGGGAGATCCAATGAGCAGTTCTTC
CASSQLLAGRSNEQFF
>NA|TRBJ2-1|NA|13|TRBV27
TGTGCCAGCAGTTTAGGGTGGGCCAATGAGCAGTTCTTC
CASSLGWANEQFF
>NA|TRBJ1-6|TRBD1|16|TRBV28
TGTGCCAGCAGTTTAGGGACAGGGCCCTATAATTCACCCCTCCACTTT
CASSLGTGPYNSPLHF
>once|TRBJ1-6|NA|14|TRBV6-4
TGTGCCAGCAGTACCGGTACAGGGTCTTCACCCCTCCACTTT
CASSTGTGSSPLHF
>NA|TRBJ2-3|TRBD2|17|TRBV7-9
TGTGCCAGCAGCATCTGGACTAGCGGGGGGGTCACAGATACGCAGTATTTT
CASSIWTSGGVTDTQYF
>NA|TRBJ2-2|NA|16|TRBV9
TGTGCCAGCAGCGTAACGACCAGGGTTATAGGCGGGGAGCTGTTTTTT
CASSVTTRVIGGELFF
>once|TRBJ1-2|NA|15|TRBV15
TGTGCCACCAGCAGAGGAGGGGGAATGGACTATGGCTACACCTTC
CATSRGGGMDYGYTF
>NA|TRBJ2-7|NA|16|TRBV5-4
TGTGCCAGCAGCTTGCCGGGGGAGGCATCCAGAAACGAGCAGTACTTC
CASSLPGEASRNEQYF
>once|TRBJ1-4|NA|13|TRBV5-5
TGTGCCAGCAGACAGGGAACTAATGAAAAACTGTTTTTT
CASRQGTNEKLFF
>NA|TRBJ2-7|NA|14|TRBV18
TGTGCCAGCTCACCTTTACGGGGTATCGACGAGCAGTACTTC
CASSPLRGIDEQYF
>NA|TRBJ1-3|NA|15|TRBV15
TGTGCCACCAGCAGAGATATGGCCTCTGGAAACACCATATATTTT
CATSRDMASGNTIYF
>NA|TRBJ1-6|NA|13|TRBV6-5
TGTGCCAGCAACCAGGGGAGAAATTCACCCCTCCACTTT
CASNQGRNSPLHF
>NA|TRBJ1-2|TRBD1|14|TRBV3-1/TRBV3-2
TGTGCCAGCTCCCACAGGGGCGGTTTGTATGGCTACACCTTC
CASSHRGGLYGYTF
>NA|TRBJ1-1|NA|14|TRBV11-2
TGTGCCAGCAGCTTAGTGCCGAGGAACACTGAAGCTTTCTTT
CASSLVPRNTEAFF
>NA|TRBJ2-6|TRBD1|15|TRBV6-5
TGTGCCAGCAGTTCAGGACAGGGGGCGGTCAACGTCCTGACTTTC
CASSSGQGAVNVLTF
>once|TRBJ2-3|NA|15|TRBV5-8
TGTGCCAGCAGCTTGGCTAGGCACAGCACAGATACGCAGTATTTT
CASSLARHSTDTQYF
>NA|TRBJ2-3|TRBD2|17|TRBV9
TGTGCCAGCAGCGTAGGATCTAGCGGGGTCCGAGGAGATACGCAGTATTTT
CASSVGSSGVRGDTQYF
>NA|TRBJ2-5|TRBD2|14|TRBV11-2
TGTGCCAGCAGCAGAGCGGGGGGCTCCCCCCCCCAGTACTTC
CASSRAGGSPPQYF
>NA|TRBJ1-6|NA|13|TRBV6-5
TGTGCCACCAAGCGGGGGTCGGAATCACCCCTCCACTTT
CATKRGSESPLHF
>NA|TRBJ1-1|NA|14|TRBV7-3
TGTGCCAGCAGCTTAACAGGGGCTAACACTGAAGCTTTCTTT
CASSLTGANTEAFF
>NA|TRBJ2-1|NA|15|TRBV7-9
TGTGCCAGCAGCTTTACGGGGGAAATTAACAATGAGCAGTTCTTC
CASSFTGEINNEQFF
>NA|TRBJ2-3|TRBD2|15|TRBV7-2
TGTGCCAGCAGCTTAGAAGCGGGGAGCACAGATACGCAGTATTTT
CASSLEAGSTDTQYF
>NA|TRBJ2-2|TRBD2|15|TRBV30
TGTGCCTGGAGTTTTGGGCGGGGGGGGACCGGGGAGCTGTTTTTT
CAWSFGRGGTGELFF
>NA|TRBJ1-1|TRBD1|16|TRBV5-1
TGCGCCAGCAGCTTGGAACAGGGGGCGGCTAACACTGAAGCTTTCTTT
CASSLEQGAANTEAFF
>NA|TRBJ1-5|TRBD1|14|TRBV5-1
TGCGCCAGCAGCGAAGGGGGCCCCAATCAGCCCCAGCATTTT
CASSEGGPNQPQHF
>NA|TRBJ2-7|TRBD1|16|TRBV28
TGTGCCAGCAGTTCATCAGGGGGCCGGCCACTCTCCGAGCAGTACTTC
CASSSSGGRPLSEQYF
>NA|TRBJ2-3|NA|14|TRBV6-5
TGTGCCAGCAGAAATCACAGGGACACAGATACGCAGTATTTT
CASRNHRDTDTQYF
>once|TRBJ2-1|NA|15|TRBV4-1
TGCGCCAGCAGCCAAGACGATAACAACTACAATGAGCAGTTCTTC
CASSQDDNNYNEQFF
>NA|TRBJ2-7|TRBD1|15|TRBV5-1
TGCGCCAGCAGCTGGGGGACAGGGGCCTCCTACGAGCAGTACTTC
CASSWGTGASYEQYF
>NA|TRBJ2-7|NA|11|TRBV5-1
TGCGCCAGCAGGATTGCGGACGAGCAGTACTTC
CASRIADEQYF
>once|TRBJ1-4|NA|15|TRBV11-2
TGTGCCAGCAGCTTATCCCCGCGGTCTAATGAAAAACTGTTTTTT
CASSLSPRSNEKLFF
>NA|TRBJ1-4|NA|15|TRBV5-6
TGTGCCAGCAGCTCGACCGGGTCCCCTGATGAAAAACTGTTTTTT
CASSSTGSPDEKLFF
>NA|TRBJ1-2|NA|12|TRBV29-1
TGCAGCGTCCGCTTAACAGGGCTTGGCTACACCTTC
CSVRLTGLGYTF
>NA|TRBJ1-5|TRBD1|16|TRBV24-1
TGTGCCACCAGTGATAGGACAGGGGGCTACAATCAGCCCCAGCATTTT
CATSDRTGGYNQPQHF
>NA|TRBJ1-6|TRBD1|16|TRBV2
TGTGCCAGCAGTCAATACAGGGGCCCGGCTAATTCACCCCTCCACTTT
CASSQYRGPANSPLHF
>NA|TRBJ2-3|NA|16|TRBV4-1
TGCGCCAGCAGCCAAGATTACGTCAGGAGCACAGATACGCAGTATTTT
CASSQDYVRSTDTQYF
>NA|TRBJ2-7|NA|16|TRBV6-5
TGTGCCAGCAGTTACTCGGCCCACCAACCCTCCTACGAGCAGTACTTC
CASSYSAHQPSYEQYF
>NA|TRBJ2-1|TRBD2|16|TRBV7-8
TGTGCCAGCAGCCCAGGTTGGGGACTAGCGTCCGATGAGCAGTTCTTC
CASSPGWGLASDEQFF
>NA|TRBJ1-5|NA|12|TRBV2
TGTGCCAGCAGTGAAGCAGAAGTAGCCCAGCATTTT
CASSEAEVAQHF
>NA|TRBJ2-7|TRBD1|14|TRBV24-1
TGTGCCACCAGTGATCCGGGACAGGGTTACGAGCAGTACTTC
CATSDPGQGYEQYF
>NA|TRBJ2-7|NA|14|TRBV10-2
TGCGCCAGTCGCGGGGGACAGGCATCCTACGAGCAGTACTTC
CASRGGQASYEQYF
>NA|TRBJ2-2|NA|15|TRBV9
TGTGCCAGCAGCGTCTGGGAGGAGCGGTCCGGGGAGCTGTTTTTT
CASSVWEERSGELFF